The entry below describes one TCR beta chain. Its antigen is as yet unknown. The data were taken from a study of cytomegalovirus exposure and HLA in healthy donors. Study conclusions and caveats: Association of about 17,000 TCR beta sequences with HLA alleles was found at 0.05 false discovery rate in a later analysis. CMV serostatus was the sole immune exposure data available.

Primers: 60 Vbeta forward and 13 Jbeta reverse. Data came from immunoSEQ multiplex PCR; TCRdb stores just in-frame clones and leaves some out. The table includes around 110,000 clones, about 79% detected once. The length of the CDR3 is 22 residues. Germline CDR1 reads MDHEN; CDR2 reads SYDVKM. V was pared by 6 bases and J by 5 bases, with 28 bases of the junction left unmatched. The material sequenced was PBMCs. The sequence derives from a young man in good health and CMV-seropositive. The gene calls are TRBV28 and TRBJ2-2; 9 bases map to TRBD2. The CDR3 protein is CASRPGRGGMRGSEARTGELFF. Here the CDR3 DNA reads TGTGCCAGCAGACCGGGGCGGGGGGGGATGCGCGGGAGTGAGGCGAGGACCGGGGAGCTGTTTTTT.